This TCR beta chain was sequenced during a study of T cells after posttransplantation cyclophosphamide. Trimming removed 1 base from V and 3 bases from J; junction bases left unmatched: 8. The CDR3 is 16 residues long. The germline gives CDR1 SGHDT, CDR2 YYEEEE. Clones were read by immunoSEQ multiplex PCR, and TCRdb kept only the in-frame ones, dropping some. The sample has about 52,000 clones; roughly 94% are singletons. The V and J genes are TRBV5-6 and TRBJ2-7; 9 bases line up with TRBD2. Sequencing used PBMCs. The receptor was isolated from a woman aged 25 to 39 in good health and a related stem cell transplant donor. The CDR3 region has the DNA TGTGCCAGCAGCTTGTGGGGGCGGGGGGGCCTCTACGAGCAGTACTTC. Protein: CASSLWGRGGLYEQYF.